The rows below give T cell receptor beta chains drawn from one sample of a study of Ad26.COV2.S vaccination and SARS-CoV-2 variants. Assay: immunoSEQ multiplex PCR; the TCRdb copy retains only in-frame clones and omits some. The data show about half a million clones, about nine tenths seen once. The starting material was peripheral blood, obtained in a trial of Ad26.COV2.S vaccine versus placebo. These TCRs come from a person aged 18-65 years who received the Ad26.COV2.S COVID-19 vaccine or a placebo. CDR3s include the opening cysteine and the closing phenylalanine or tryptophan. The D gene is left open where the match is weak. Rows may omit the clone size; those that give it use once, few, many or a size class.

J gene | clone size | D gene | V gene | CDR3 DNA | CDR3 protein
TRBJ1-2 | - | - | TRBV11-2 | TGTGCCAGCAGACCCAACAACCCCAGGGAAGGGAGTGGCTACACCTTC | CASRPNNPREGSGYTF
TRBJ2-7 | - | - | TRBV28 | TGTGCCAGCAGGGACGAGCAGTACTTC | CASRDEQYF
TRBJ1-5 | - | - | TRBV19 | TGTGCCAGTAGTAGCCGGGTACGGGGAGATAGCAATCAGCCCCAGCATTTT | CASSSRVRGDSNQPQHF
TRBJ2-3 | - | - | TRBV19 | TGTGCCAGTAGTACCGGACAGCTAGCCCCAGATACGCAGTATTTT | CASSTGQLAPDTQYF
TRBJ2-3 | - | - | TRBV7-9 | TGTGCCAGCAGCGTTGGGGGTCCGGATTGGTATTTT | CASSVGGPDWYF
TRBJ1-2 | once | - | TRBV10-2 | TGCGCCAGCAGTGAGTCCCGAGGGACTTTGAACTATGGCTACACCTTC | CASSESRGTLNYGYTF
TRBJ1-1 | - | TRBD1 | TRBV6-2/TRBV6-3 | TGTGCCAGCAGTAGAGGGACAGTTAACACTGAAGCTTTCTTT | CASSRGTVNTEAFF
TRBJ2-5 | - | - | TRBV10-2 | TGCGCCAGCAGTGAGTATGGCGTACAAGAGACCCAGTACTTC | CASSEYGVQETQYF
TRBJ1-5 | once | - | TRBV6-6 | TGTGCCAGCAGTTACCCCCCCGTGGCGAGCAATCAGCCCCAGCATTTT | CASSYPPVASNQPQHF
TRBJ1-3 | - | TRBD1 | TRBV7-8 | TGTGCCAGCAGCTTAGCAGGGACAGTCTATGGAAACACCATATATTTT | CASSLAGTVYGNTIYF
TRBJ1-3 | - | - | TRBV10-1 | TGCGCCAGCAGTGATTGGTACCGCTCTGGAAACACCATATATTTT | CASSDWYRSGNTIYF
TRBJ2-3 | - | - | TRBV7-9 | TGTGCCAGCAGCTTTGGTACAGATACGCAGTATTTT | CASSFGTDTQYF
TRBJ2-5 | - | - | TRBV28 | TGTGCCACCAACCACCCCGCTAGGAGGGAGACCCAGTACTTC | CATNHPARRETQYF
TRBJ1-4 | once | - | TRBV18 | TGTGCCAGCTCACGACGCAGCTCCAATGAAAAACTGTTTTTT | CASSRRSSNEKLFF
TRBJ2-1 | - | - | TRBV6-2/TRBV6-3 | TGTGCCAGCAGTTACTCGAGGGGCCCGTACAATGAGCAGTTCTTC | CASSYSRGPYNEQFF
TRBJ2-6 | - | - | TRBV19 | TGTGCCAGTAGTATAGATCTCCAGTCTGGGGCCAACGTCCTGACTTTC | CASSIDLQSGANVLTF
TRBJ2-3 | - | TRBD1 | TRBV19 | TGTGCCAGCAGACGGACCGGACAGGGCGGCACAGATACGCAGTATTTT | CASRRTGQGGTDTQYF
TRBJ1-2 | - | - | TRBV6-1 | TGTGCCAGCAGTGAGGCACAGTTTCCCTATGGCTACACCTTC | CASSEAQFPYGYTF
TRBJ1-6 | - | - | TRBV30 | TGTGCCTGGAGGCTGAGGGGACGGAATTCACCCCTCCACTTT | CAWRLRGRNSPLHF
TRBJ1-1 | - | TRBD1 | TRBV7-9 | TGTGCCAGCAGCTTAGCGGGGACAGGGGGACAAGCTTTCTTT | CASSLAGTGGQAFF
TRBJ1-5 | - | TRBD1 | TRBV28 | TGTGCCAGCAGTTTAGTTGGACAGGTGGACAGCAATCAGCCCCAGCATTTT | CASSLVGQVDSNQPQHF
TRBJ2-1 | - | - | TRBV3-1/TRBV3-2 | TGTGCCAGCAGCCATCTGACTAGGGAGAATGAGCAGTTCTTC | CASSHLTRENEQFF
TRBJ2-6 | once | TRBD1 | TRBV19 | TGTGCCAGTAGTACCCGCACAGGGGGAGCCAACGTCCTGACTTTC | CASSTRTGGANVLTF
TRBJ2-3 | - | - | TRBV5-1 | TGCGCCAGCAGCTTGGTAGGGGAAGGGCCAGATACGCAGTATTTT | CASSLVGEGPDTQYF
TRBJ2-1 | - | - | TRBV18 | TGTGCCAGCTCACCCGCCGGGACGGCTCCCTACAATGAGCAGTTCTTC | CASSPAGTAPYNEQFF
TRBJ2-7 | - | TRBD1 | TRBV5-1 | TGCGCCAGCAGCTCGGGACAGCCCCGCGGCGAGCAGTACTTC | CASSSGQPRGEQYF
TRBJ1-2 | - | - | TRBV28 | TGTGCCAGCAGGTCCGGGGGAGACCACTATGGCTACACCTTC | CASRSGGDHYGYTF
TRBJ2-1 | - | - | TRBV4-1 | TGCGCCAGCAGCCAAGGGCCGCAGAGCTCCTACAATGAGCAGTTCTTC | CASSQGPQSSYNEQFF
TRBJ2-4 | - | TRBD2 | TRBV5-4 | TGTGCCAGCAGCTTGTCCGGGAGGGACATTCAGTACTTC | CASSLSGRDIQYF
TRBJ2-7 | - | TRBD1 | TRBV5-4 | TGTGCCAGCAGCCCAGGGACAGGGCCCTTATACGAGCAGTACTTC | CASSPGTGPLYEQYF
TRBJ2-7 | - | TRBD2 | TRBV11-2 | TGTGCCAGCGGATCCTACCGACTAGCGGGCACCTACGAGCAGTACTTC | CASGSYRLAGTYEQYF
TRBJ2-7 | - | - | TRBV18 | TGTGCCAGCTCACCAGACCACCCGGGGCAGCAGTACTTC | CASSPDHPGQQYF
TRBJ1-2 | - | - | TRBV7-9 | TGTGCCAGCAGCGCACACGGCTCAGGGATTGGAGGCTACACCTTC | CASSAHGSGIGGYTF
TRBJ2-5 | - | TRBD2 | TRBV29-1 | TGCAGCGTTGTACTAGCGGGAGGGCGTCAGACCCAGTACTTC | CSVVLAGGRQTQYF
TRBJ1-4 | - | - | TRBV7-9 | TGTGCCAGCAGCGGCGGGGTTGCAACTAATGAAAAACTGTTTTTT | CASSGGVATNEKLFF